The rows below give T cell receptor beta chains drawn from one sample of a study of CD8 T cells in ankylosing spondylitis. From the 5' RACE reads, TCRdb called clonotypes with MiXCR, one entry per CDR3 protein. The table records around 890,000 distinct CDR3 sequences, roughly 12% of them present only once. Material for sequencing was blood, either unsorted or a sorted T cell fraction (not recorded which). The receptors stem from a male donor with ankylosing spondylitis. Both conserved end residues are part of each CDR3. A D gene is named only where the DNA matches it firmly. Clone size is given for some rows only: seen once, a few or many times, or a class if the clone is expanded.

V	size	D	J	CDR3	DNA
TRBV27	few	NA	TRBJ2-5	CASSPYRVGVETQYF	TGTGCCAGCAGTCCGTACCGGGTTGGGGTGGAGACCCAGTACTTC
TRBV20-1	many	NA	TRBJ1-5	CSATQGNQPQHF	TGCAGTGCCACGCAGGGGAATCAGCCCCAGCATTTT
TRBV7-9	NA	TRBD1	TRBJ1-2	CASSFRTGGRSYTF	TGTGCCAGCAGCTTCCGGACAGGGGGAAGAAGCTACACCTTC
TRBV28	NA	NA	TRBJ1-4	CASSGDGLEFKLFF	TGTGCCAGCAGTGGGGACGGCCTTGAATTTAAACTGTTTTTT
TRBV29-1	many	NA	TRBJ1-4	CSVGRGEKLFF	TGCAGCGTGGGGAGGGGAGAAAAACTGTTTTTT
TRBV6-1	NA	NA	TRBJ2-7	CASSPPIGSSYEQYF	TGTGCCAGCAGCCCCCCGATTGGCAGTTCCTACGAGCAGTACTTC
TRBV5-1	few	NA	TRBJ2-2	CASSLIGQNTGELFF	TGCGCCAGCAGCTTGATAGGACAGAACACCGGGGAGCTGTTTTTT
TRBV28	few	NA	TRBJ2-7	CASSVVWDSYEQYF	TGTGCCAGCAGTGTCGTTTGGGACTCCTACGAGCAGTACTTC
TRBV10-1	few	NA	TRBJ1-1	CASSESRPNRMNTEAFF	TGCGCCAGCAGTGAGTCGCGGCCCAATCGCATGAACACTGAAGCTTTCTTT
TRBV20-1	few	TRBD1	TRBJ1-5	CSASEVGQGWRGQPQHF	TGCAGTGCTAGTGAGGTAGGACAGGGGTGGAGAGGTCAGCCCCAGCATTTT
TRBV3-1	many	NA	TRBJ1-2	CASSQVQGQGLYGYTF	TGTGCCAGCAGCCAAGTTCAGGGGCAGGGGCTCTATGGCTACACCTTC
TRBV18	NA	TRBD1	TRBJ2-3	CASSPSRGQDTQYF	TGTGCCAGCTCACCGAGCAGGGGGCAGGATACGCAGTATTTT
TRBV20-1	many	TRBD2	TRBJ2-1	CSARDPAGASEQFF	TGCAGTGCTAGAGACCCAGCGGGAGCGAGTGAGCAGTTCTTC
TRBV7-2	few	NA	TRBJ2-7	CASSMNSGSSYEQYF	TGTGCCAGCAGCATGAACTCGGGATCATCCTACGAGCAGTACTTC
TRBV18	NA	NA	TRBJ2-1	CASSTGLEQSDEQFF	TGTGCCAGCTCAACAGGACTCGAGCAGAGCGATGAGCAGTTCTTC
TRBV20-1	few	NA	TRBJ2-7	CSARVPSGPYEQYF	TGCAGTGCTAGAGTACCCAGCGGCCCCTACGAGCAGTACTTC
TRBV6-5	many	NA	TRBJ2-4	CASSYSRLNIQYF	TGTGCCAGCAGTTACTCCAGGTTAAACATTCAGTACTTC
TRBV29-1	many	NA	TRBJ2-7	CSVRGFYEQYF	TGCAGCGTTCGCGGTTTTTACGAGCAGTACTTC
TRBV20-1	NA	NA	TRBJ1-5	CSARDVRDQTYSNQPQHF	TGCAGTGCTAGAGATGTCCGGGACCAGACATATAGCAATCAGCCCCAGCATTTT
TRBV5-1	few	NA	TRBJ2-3	CASSFEDSNTDTQYF	TGCGCCAGCAGCTTTGAGGACAGTAACACAGATACGCAGTATTTT
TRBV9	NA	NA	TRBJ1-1	CASSVGDLNTEAFF	TGTGCCAGCAGCGTAGGGGATCTGAACACTGAAGCTTTCTTT
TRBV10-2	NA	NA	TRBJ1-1	CASRGARDTEAFF	TGCGCCAGCAGGGGGGCGAGGGACACTGAAGCTTTCTTT
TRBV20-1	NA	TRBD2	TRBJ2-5	CSALDGRAKQTQYF	TGCAGTGCCCTCGATGGGAGGGCCAAACAGACCCAGTACTTC
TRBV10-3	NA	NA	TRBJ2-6	CAISKSGANVLTF	TGTGCCATCAGTAAGTCTGGGGCCAACGTCCTGACTTTC
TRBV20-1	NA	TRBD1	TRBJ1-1	CSAEGQLMNTEAFF	TGCAGTGCTGAGGGACAGCTGATGAACACTGAAGCTTTCTTT
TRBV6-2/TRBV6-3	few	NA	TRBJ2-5	CASSYPGRGRETQYF	TGTGCCAGCAGTTACCCCGGACGAGGCCGAGAGACCCAGTACTTC
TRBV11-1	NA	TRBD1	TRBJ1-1	CASSFRTGKTFF	TGTGCCAGCAGCTTCCGGACAGGGAAGACTTTCTTT
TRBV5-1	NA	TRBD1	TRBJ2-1	CASMGQSYNEQFF	TGCGCCAGCATGGGACAGTCTTACAATGAGCAGTTCTTC
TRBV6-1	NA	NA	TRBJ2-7	CASRNDGTSTYEQYF	TGTGCCAGCAGAAACGATGGGACATCCACCTACGAGCAGTACTTC
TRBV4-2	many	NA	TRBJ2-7	CASSQGPTEGDEQYF	TGTGCCAGCAGCCAAGGGCCGACAGAGGGGGACGAGCAGTACTTC
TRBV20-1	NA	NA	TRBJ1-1	CSARVIRVNTEAFF	TGCAGTGCTAGAGTTATACGGGTGAACACTGAAGCTTTCTTT
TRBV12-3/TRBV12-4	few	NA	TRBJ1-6	CASSPRPVFNSPLHF	TGTGCCAGCAGTCCCCGACCCGTATTTAATTCACCCCTCCACTTT
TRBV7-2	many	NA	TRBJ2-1	CASSSTASSYNEQFF	TGTGCCAGCAGCTCGACGGCTAGCTCCTACAATGAGCAGTTCTTC
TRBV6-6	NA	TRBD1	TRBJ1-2	CASSRTGHYGYTF	TGTGCCAGCAGTCGGACAGGACACTATGGCTACACCTTC
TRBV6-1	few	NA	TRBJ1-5	CASSPETGWDQPQHF	TGTGCCAGCAGTCCCGAGACCGGGTGGGATCAGCCCCAGCATTTT
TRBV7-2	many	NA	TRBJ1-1	CASSLAVGWTEAFF	TGTGCCAGCAGCTTAGCAGTGGGGTGGACTGAAGCTTTCTTT
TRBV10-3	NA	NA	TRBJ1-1	CAISKAGDSNTEAFF	TGTGCCATCAGTAAAGCGGGAGACTCGAACACTGAAGCTTTCTTT
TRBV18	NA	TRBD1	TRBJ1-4	CASSPRDRANEKLFF	TGTGCCAGCTCACCACGGGACAGGGCGAATGAAAAACTGTTTTTT
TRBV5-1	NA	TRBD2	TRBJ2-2	CASSGGLAGAANTGELFF	TGCGCCAGCAGCGGAGGACTAGCGGGGGCCGCGAACACCGGGGAGCTGTTTTTT
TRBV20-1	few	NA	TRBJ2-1	CSASMSAHNEQFF	TGCAGTGCTAGTATGTCTGCCCATAATGAGCAGTTCTTC
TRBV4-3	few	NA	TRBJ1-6	CASSQDSNSPLHF	TGCGCCAGCAGCCAAGACTCGAATTCACCCCTCCACTTT
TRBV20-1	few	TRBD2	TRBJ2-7	CSARARLAGVTYEQYF	TGCAGTGCTAGAGCCCGGCTAGCGGGAGTGACCTACGAGCAGTACTTC
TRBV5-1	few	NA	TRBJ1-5	CASSGGGANQPQHF	TGCGCCAGCTCGGGTGGGGGTGCCAATCAGCCCCAGCATTTT
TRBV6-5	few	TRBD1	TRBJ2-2	CASSYRPGQRNTGELFF	TGTGCCAGCAGTTATCGACCGGGACAGAGGAACACCGGGGAGCTGTTTTTT
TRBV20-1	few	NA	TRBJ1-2	CSARKSTGNYGYTF	TGCAGTGCTAGAAAATCCACAGGGAACTATGGCTACACCTTC
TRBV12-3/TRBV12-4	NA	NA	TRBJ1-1	CASTSHGVPEAFF	TGTGCCAGCACCTCTCATGGCGTCCCCGAAGCTTTCTTT
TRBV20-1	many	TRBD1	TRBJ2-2	CSAARQGPGELFF	TGCAGTGCTGCGCGACAGGGTCCCGGGGAGCTGTTTTTT
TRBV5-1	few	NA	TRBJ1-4	CASSLVDGSAELFF	TGCGCCAGCAGCTTGGTAGACGGAAGTGCGGAACTGTTTTTT
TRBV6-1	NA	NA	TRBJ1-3	CASSKIRGARSGNTIYF	TGTGCCAGCAGTAAAATCAGGGGCGCCCGCTCTGGAAACACCATATATTTT